Listed here are 13 T cell receptor beta chains from one sample, sequenced in a study of human T cells and chemical hapten exposure. TCRdb reanalysed the RACE reads using MiXCR and keeps one entry per CDR3 protein. This table holds 70,000 to 100,000 distinct CDR3 sequences, 7% to 8% found once. The time point is: patch test 1, 2 weeks after DPC sensitization. Documented treatment: therapeutic diphenylcyclopropenone sensitization with weekly scalp DPC. The sequenced sample was whole blood, obtained in connection with sensitization to the hapten diphenylcyclopropenone (DPC). The receptors were sampled from a woman aged 25 to 39 with alopecia areata. Some clones in this sample may be carry-over from other donors' samples.

Ten or more counts support this clonotype. The V call is TRBV18, the J call TRBJ1-1, with D possibly being TRBD1 (6 bases). CDR1 and CDR2 from the germline V gene are KGHSH and LQKENI. The CDR3 is 16 amino acids. With 2 bases removed from V and 0 bases from J, the gap between germline ends came to 13 bases. CDR3 amino acids: CASSPGDISLNTEAFF. The DNA of the CDR3 is TGTGCCAGCTCACCAGGGGACATTAGCCTGAACACTGAAGCTTTCTTT.

This clonotype came up many times. The rearrangement uses TRBV11-2 and TRBJ1-2; no clear D. Germline V gives CDR1 SGHAT, CDR2 FQNNGV. CDR3 size: 12 residues. Trimming left V 4 bases short and J 5 bases short, with 8 bases between. For the CDR3, the DNA is TGTGCCAGCAGCTCCACCTTGTATGGCTACACCTTC. It translates to CASSSTLYGYTF.

Only a few counts were recorded for this clonotype. The chain has TRBV2 and TRBJ1-1; no reliable D call. The CDR3 sequence is 12 residues long. CDR1 and CDR2 from the germline V gene are SNHLY and FYNNEI. The ends were cut back, 5 bases at V and 6 bases at J, with 10 bases in the middle. For the CDR3, the DNA is TGTGCCAGCAGTCCTGACTACCCTGAAGCTTTCTTT. It specifies CASSPDYPEAFF.

This clonotype appeared a few times. The rearrangement joins TRBV2 to TRBJ2-2; D ambiguous. CDR3 size: 13 residues. Deletions cut 4 bases from V and 6 bases from J, with 9 bases between. Germline V lookup: CDR1 SNHLY, CDR2 FYNNEI. Here the CDR3 DNA reads TGTGCCAGCAGTGTCGGAGTGCCCGGGGAGCTGTTTTTT. Its protein is CASSVGVPGELFF.

This clonotype was detected only a few times. The chain carries TRBV5-1 and TRBJ1-2; 7 nucleotides line up with TRBD1. Germline CDR1 and CDR2: SGHRS and YFSETQ. The CDR3 is made up of 13 amino acids. The trim removed 3 bases at V and 8 bases at J, leaving 7 bases unmatched. This chain's CDR3 is CASSWGQIGGYTF. DNA for the CDR3: TGCGCCAGCAGCTGGGGACAGATCGGCGGCTACACCTTC.

This clonotype was found a few times. The chain recombines TRBV20-1 with TRBJ1-6, with a tentative D call TRBD1 (5 bases). The CDR3 totals 21 residues. V shed 3 bases and J shed 0 bases, with 27 bases lying between them. Germline V gene data show CDR1 as DFQATT and CDR2 as SNEGSKA (reference sequence). In DNA form, the CDR3 reads TGCAGTGCTAGTCCCAAGGGACTATCGGCGCCAAGGAGCTCCTATAATTCACCCCTCCACTTT. Translation: CSASPKGLSAPRSSYNSPLHF.

In this sample, this clonotype turned up many times. The CDR3 protein is CASSWQGGEQYF. As DNA, the CDR3 is TGTGCCAGCAGCTGGCAGGGAGGCGAGCAGTACTTC. The chain couples TRBV12-3 or TRBV12-4 to TRBJ2-7, with a possible D match to TRBD2 (6 bases). Between the trimmed V and J ends, which lost 6 bases and 6 bases, there was a span of 12 bases. The CDR3 totals 12 residues.

There are a few counts of this clonotype. The chain has TRBV7-9 and TRBJ1-3, with 7 positions matching TRBD1. The CDR3 is made up of 15 amino acids. Per the germline V gene, CDR1 is SEHNR and CDR2 is FQNEAQ (reference sequence). The V gene end was trimmed by 4 bases and the J gene end by 5 bases; junction bases not matched to a gene: 8. As DNA, the CDR3 is TGTGCCAGCAGCTCCGACAGGGATGGTAGAAACACCATATATTTT. Amino acid sequence: CASSSDRDGRNTIYF.

Ten or more counts support this clonotype. The rearrangement joins TRBV12-3 or TRBV12-4 to TRBJ1-2; D call uncertain. This CDR3 region has 12 residues. Trimming took off 6 bases at V and 4 bases at J, with 9 bases between the two ends. In nucleotides, the CDR3 is TGTGCCAGCAGCCCCGGGATCTATGGCTACACCTTC. This codes for CASSPGIYGYTF.

This clonotype was counted a few times. V gene TRBV5-1 combines with J gene TRBJ1-2; a weak D match, TRBD1 (5 bases). The CDR3 has 15 residues. Trimming took 0 bases from V and 4 from J, leaving 13 bases between them. Germline V gene lookup returns CDR1 SGHRS and CDR2 YFSETQ. The CDR3: CASSLALGGGYGYTF. The CDR3 nucleotides read TGCGCCAGCAGCTTGGCTCTTGGGGGTGGCTATGGCTACACCTTC.

The V call is TRBV24-1, the J call TRBJ2-3; 7 bases agree with TRBD2. The germline V gene has CDR1 KGHDR and CDR2 SFDVKD. V trimming: 6 bases; J trimming: 5 bases; junction bases outside the gene matches: 7. The CDR3 covers 14 residues. This CDR3 is CATSPAGTLDTQYF. The CDR3 DNA is TGTGCCACCAGTCCAGCGGGGACTCTAGATACGCAGTATTTT.

The chain couples TRBV5-4 to TRBJ2-2, with a tentative D call TRBD2 (5 bases). This CDR3 contains 16 residues. V lost 2 bases and J lost 5, with 16 bases in between. Germline V gene data show CDR1 as SGHNT and CDR2 as YYREEE (reference sequence). CDR3 loop: CASSLDPTRGTGELFF. CDR3 nucleotides: TGTGCCAGCAGCTTAGATCCAACCAGAGGGACCGGGGAGCTGTTTTTT.

The V call is TRBV5-4, the J call TRBJ2-1; TRBD2 aligns across 12 bases. Germline assignment: CDR1 SGHNT and CDR2 YYREEE (reference sequence). The CDR3 has 17 residues. Trimming at V came to 0 bases and at J to 6 bases, leaving 7 bases not matched to a gene. The CDR3 is CASSLGLAGGKGNEQFF. The CDR3 coding sequence is TGTGCCAGCAGCTTGGGCCTAGCGGGGGGGAAGGGCAATGAGCAGTTCTTC. The whole variable domain, remainder taken from reference TRBV5-4 and TRBJ2-1, is ETGVTQSPTHLIKTRGQQVTLRCSSQSGHNTVSWYQQALGQGPQFIFQYYREEENGRGNFPPRFSGLQFPNYSSELNVNALELDDSALYLCASSLGLAGGKGNEQFFGPGTRLTVL.